This TCR beta chain derives from a study of blood T cells in healthy people across ages (dated by TCRdb to the mid-2010s). Looking at the study overall: Template switching captured roughly one uniquely barcoded TCR beta cDNA molecule per two T cells in model experiments. Using deep sequencing normalized with unique cDNA molecular identifiers, the study measured how TCR beta repertoire diversity changes with age. For two donors (one aged 18 to 29 and one aged 80 or older), the study analyzed two additional independent replicas of 1 million unique cDNA reads from the same blood draw. The donors were split into four age groups: young (average about 15 years), middle-aged (39), aged (about 62) and long-lived (more than 80). To avoid experimental bias, donors of different ages were distributed randomly across sequencing lanes.

On the study overall, not on this receptor specifically: There was a strong correlation between observed TCR beta diversity and the percentage of naive T cells measured by flow cytometry. Compared with the aged group, more naive CD4+ T cells, fewer expanded clones and increased TCR diversity were shown by the long-lived group, suggesting age selection. Since profiling was done on bulk unsorted PBMCs, naive and antigen-experienced compartments could not be conclusively compared. The CMV infection status of donors was not known, potentially confounding age-related changes in expanded clonotypes. Estimates of total diversity based on one million sequenced T cells were regarded as lower bounds and as underestimates. As age increased, observed TCR beta diversity per million T cells dropped in a roughly linear way, and a significant reduction was already evident by age roughly 36.

This clonotype was detected only a few times. Which antigen it targets is not known. The record has no base qualities; no much larger clone is one base away. From a lookup of the germline V gene (reference sequence), CDR1 and CDR2 are DFQATT and SNEGSKA. The CDR3 measures 13 amino acids from cysteine to phenylalanine. Only the CDR3 DNA is retained, 39 bases long and in frame from the first base. The germline ends are 13 bases apart after V is trimmed by 3 bases and J by 7 bases. The library relied on 5' RACE. Reads for this sample came from an Illumina HiSeq 2500. The second PCR ran for roughly 7 to 11 cycles and used a J-beta primer mix along with a sample-barcoded 5' primer. Each TCR beta cDNA molecule received a unique molecular identifier from a template-switch 5' adaptor carrying 12 random nucleotides. Each sample yielded at least 3 million CDR3-containing paired-end reads. First-strand cDNA synthesis was performed from all RNA using the Mint cDNA synthesis kit, with priming by a TRBC-specific oligonucleotide. Following uracil-DNA glycosylase treatment, a first 18-cycle PCR with universal primers M1SS and BC2_uni_R was performed on all cDNA. From the authors' description of their analysis: Normalization of each sample was performed by random selection of 1 million high-quality reads, each carrying a distinct molecular identifier. Instead of being binned into consensus sequences, reads that shared molecular identifiers were thrown out. MiTCR, run with a Q25 quality threshold and the strictest error-elimination algorithm, handled CDR3 identification, clonotype clustering and error correction. A nonparametric unseen species model using Euler transformation provided a lower-bound estimate of total TCR beta diversity. Clones were called with MiXCR by TCRdb after fastp trimmed the public reads at Q25, and only in-frame beta chains were retained. Entries that share a CDR3 protein sequence are merged under the most common genes and DNA. The V and J calls were determined by TCRdb, not by the authors. This sample has over 1,500,000 distinct CDR3 sequences in its table, and 49% of those were observed once. Approximately 2.1% of the sample rests with the top ten.

Systemically healthy Caucasian individuals from Russia, approximately 39 in total and aged about 6 to 100 years, were included as donors. About 10 milliliters of peripheral blood were collected from each donor into EDTA-treated Vacutainer tubes. PBMCs were isolated by Ficoll-Paque density-gradient centrifugation, with at least 7 million obtained per sample. Trizol reagent was used to extract total RNA from PBMCs, with at least 5 micrograms per sample. For every donor, flow cytometry on a PBMC aliquot measured the percentage of naive CD45RAhigh/CD27high T cells. This chain joins TRBV20-1 to TRBJ2-1; the D call is tentative, TRBD1 or TRBD2, as each matches 5 bases. This TCR was recovered from a woman aged 40 to 50 in good health. The material sequenced was blood. Read as DNA, the sequence is TGCAGTGCTAGGGGACCCCCAGGAAATGAGCAGTTCTTC. It is translated as CSARGPPGNEQFF.